This T cell receptor (beta chain) appears in the sequencing data of a study of spatial heterogeneity in lung cancer. Looking at the study overall: Any follow-up PBMC samples that were available went on to be sequenced, and the median time to follow-up was two to three years after resection. Raw reads contained each unique TCR and UMI combination more than ten times on average.

On this clonotype: Its target is unknown. Because the library targeted alpha chains, this beta chain is an off-target read whose size means little.

Study results and caveats: Ubiquitous expanded tumor TCRs were observed in blood more at resection than follow-up.

Time point indicated: blood at routine non-recurrence follow-up after resection. Frozen PBMC, nontumor lung or tumor provided whole RNA, which was sequenced unsorted. MiXCR, applied by TCRdb to the 5' RACE reads, yields one record per CDR3 protein. The sample carries some 660 distinct CDR3 sequences, 45% to 65% recorded once. The CDR3 runs to 15 residues. Germline values: CDR1 MNHEY, CDR2 SVGAGI. The V segment lost 2 bases and the J segment 3 bases; nucleotides outside the gene matches: 2. The rearrangement joins TRBV6-5 to TRBJ2-7; TRBD2 agrees at 12 bases. The input for sequencing was PBMCs, taken at follow-up. The receptor's source is a female donor with early-stage non-small cell lung cancer. The CDR3 DNA is TGTGCCAGCAGTTACGGACTAGCGGGGAACTACGAGCAGTACTTC. It translates to CASSYGLAGNYEQYF.